These 32 T cell receptor beta chains originate from one sample sequenced in a study of blood T cells in healthy people across ages. A second PCR of about 7 to 12 cycles used a sample-barcoded 5' primer and a J-beta primer mix. MiXCR, applied by TCRdb to the 5' RACE reads, yields one record per CDR3 protein. The table records roughly 1.7 million distinct CDR3 sequences, about 32% of them present only once. Sequencing was carried out using blood. The receptors were gathered from a woman aged 30 to 39 in good health.

The sample holds a few counts of this clonotype. The chain is built from TRBV30 and TRBJ2-1; 9 nucleotides align to TRBD2. The CDR3 is 15 amino acids. Germline V CDR1 and CDR2: GTSNPN, SVGIG (reference sequence). The J segment lost 4 bases and the V segment lost 3 bases, leaving 7 bases of the junction unmatched. This chain's CDR3 is CAWRSGLAGYNEQFF. In DNA form, the CDR3 reads TGTGCCTGGAGGAGTGGGCTAGCGGGGTACAATGAGCAGTTCTTC. Combining the CDR3 with reference TRBV30 and TRBJ2-1 gives the whole variable domain SQTIHQWPATLVQPVGSPLSLECTVEGTSNPNLYWYRQAAGRGLQLLFYSVGIGQISSEVPQNLSASRPQDRQFILSSKKLLLSDSGFYLCAWRSGLAGYNEQFFGPGTRLTVL.

This clonotype has a count of ten or more. The V call is TRBV20-1, the J call TRBJ2-3, with 10 bases matching TRBD2. Germline assignment: CDR1 DFQATT and CDR2 SNEGSKA (reference sequence). CDR3 length: 17 residues. J was trimmed by 1 base and V by 3 bases; bases with no gene match: 10. The CDR3 DNA sequence: TGCAGTGCTAGTCCGCTAGCGGGAGTTGTAGGCACAGATACGCAGTATTTT. Translating gives CSASPLAGVVGTDTQYF.

This clonotype was detected only a few times. The chain joins TRBV7-3 to TRBJ2-7; D is perhaps TRBD1 (6 bases). The CDR3 contains 14 residues. V dropped 5 bases and J dropped 1 base, with 12 bases sitting between them. Germline V lookup: CDR1 SGHTA, CDR2 FQGTGA. The CDR3 coding sequence is TGTGCCAGCAGCCAGGCACAGGGATCCTACGAGCAGTACTTC. It specifies CASSQAQGSYEQYF.

This clonotype has at least ten counts. V and J are TRBV7-9 and TRBJ2-7; D gene ambiguous. Germline CDR1 is SEHNR and CDR2 is FQNEAQ (reference sequence). Trimming cost V 5 bases and J 0 bases, with 8 bases left between them. The CDR3 consists of 13 residues. CDR3 nucleotides: TGTGCCAGCAGCCCCCGTTACTCCTACGAGCAGTACTTC. This sequence encodes CASSPRYSYEQYF.

This clonotype was seen just once. The rearrangement uses TRBV27 and TRBJ2-1; D gene uncertain. The CDR3 sequence is 14 residues long. The ends were cut back, 3 bases at V and 6 bases at J, with 12 bases in the middle. Germline V gives CDR1 MNHEY, CDR2 SMNVEV (reference sequence). The CDR3 region is CASSFLPPTNEQFF. DNA of the CDR3: TGTGCCAGCAGTTTCCTCCCCCCCACCAATGAGCAGTTCTTC.

This sequence joins TRBV5-6 and TRBJ2-4, with a possible D match to TRBD1 (6 bases). The J call may be incorrect, as the DNA end agrees better with TRBJ2-7. The length of the CDR3 is 13 residues. CDR1 is SGHDT, CDR2 YYEEEE, per germline. The CDR3 sequence: CAGSPTGMGEQYF. The CDR3 nucleotides read TGTGCCGGTTCACCGACAGGAATGGGCGAGCAGTACTTC.

This chain uses TRBV30 with TRBJ1-3; TRBD1 matches 8 bases. CDR3 length equals 14 residues. V shed 5 bases, J shed 4 bases, and the junction held 7 bases outside the gene matches. Germline CDR1 reads GTSNPN; CDR2 reads SVGIG (reference sequence). CDR3 nucleotide sequence: TGTGCCTGGGGGGGACAGGCCTCAGGAAACACCATATATTTT. Translation: CAWGGQASGNTIYF.

The table lists this clonotype with a few counts. The gene calls are TRBV4-1 and TRBJ2-3; 8 nucleotides align to TRBD2. The CDR3 contains 18 residues. The germline V gene has CDR1 MGHRA and CDR2 YSYEKL. V was pared by 1 base and J by 1 base, with 10 bases of the junction left unmatched. Written as DNA, the CDR3 is TGCGCCAGCAGCCAAGGTTTGGGTCGGCGGGGGGGCACAGATACGCAGTATTTT. This translates into CASSQGLGRRGGTDTQYF.

The chain uses TRBV11-2 and TRBJ2-1, with TRBD2 identical over 15 bases. The germline V gene encodes CDR1 SGHAT and CDR2 FQNNGV. V shed 1 base and J 3 bases; nucleotides not matched to a gene: 4. This CDR3 spans 18 amino acids. CDR3 nucleotides: TGTGCCAGCAGCTTAGGGACTAGCGGGAGGGCGGACTACAATGAGCAGTTCTTC. Amino acids: CASSLGTSGRADYNEQFF. Based on the CDR3 plus reference TRBV11-2 and TRBJ2-1, the full variable domain is EAGVAQSPRYKIIEKRQSVAFWCNPISGHATLYWYQQILGQGPKLLIQFQNNGVVDDSQLPKDRFSAERLKGVDSTLKIQPAKLEDSAVYLCASSLGTSGRADYNEQFFGPGTRLTVL.

V gene TRBV29-1 combines with J gene TRBJ1-2, with D possibly being TRBD1 (5 bases). The CDR3 has 16 residues. The germline V gene encodes CDR1 SQVTM and CDR2 ANQGSEA. V lost 1 base to trimming and J lost 1 base, with 16 bases between them. The CDR3 nucleotides are TGCAGCGTTGAAGCGGGACGGGGAGGTTTTAACTATGGCTACACCTTC. Translating it yields CSVEAGRGGFNYGYTF.

This clonotype was observed many times. The chain couples TRBV7-2 to TRBJ2-1; 15 bases line up with TRBD2. Germline V gene sequence: CDR1 SGHTA, CDR2 FQGNSA. V lost 2 bases and J lost 8; bases outside the gene matches: 4. The CDR3 spans 16 residues. CDR3 in amino acids: CASSLRTSGRVYEQFF. The CDR3 nucleotides read TGTGCCAGCAGCTTACGGACTAGCGGGAGGGTGTATGAGCAGTTCTTC.

This chain uses TRBV28 with TRBJ2-6, with unresolved D. The CDR3 covers 17 residues. The V and J ends lost 4 bases and 1 base respectively, with 14 bases between them. Germline V gene lookup returns CDR1 MDHEN and CDR2 SYDVKM. The DNA of the CDR3 is TGTGCCAGCAGTTCGGTACGATCGCCTTCTGGGGCCAACGTCCTGACTTTC. It is translated as CASSSVRSPSGANVLTF. Supplemented by reference TRBV28 and TRBJ2-6, the full variable domain reads DVKVTQSSRYLVKRTGEKVFLECVQDMDHENMFWYRQDPGLGLRLIYFSYDVKMKEKGDIPEGYSVSREKKERFSLILESASTNQTSMYLCASSSVRSPSGANVLTFGAGSRLTVL.

With regard to this clonotype: A read error may be the cause here, since a much bigger clone is one base away. This chain joins TRBV27 and TRBJ1-4; D is undetermined. Germline loops: CDR1 MNHEY, CDR2 SMNVEV (reference sequence). V shed 4 bases and J shed 3 bases, with 18 bases lying between them. The length of the CDR3 is 17 residues. Here the CDR3 DNA reads TGTGCCAGCAGTTCAAAAGTCGGACTAGGGTCTAATGAAAAACTGTTTTTT. Amino acids: CASSSKVGLGSNEKLFF.

The rearrangement joins TRBV5-6 to TRBJ2-5; D not resolved. The CDR3 totals 15 residues. V was clipped by 3 bases and J by 7 bases, with 19 bases between them. The germline CDR1 and CDR2 sequences are SGHDT and YYEEEE. In DNA, the CDR3 is TGTGCCAGCAGCTCAAGACTCTCCCCCTCGGGGACCCAGTACTTC. This translates into CASSSRLSPSGTQYF.

This clonotype appeared many times. The chain employs TRBV7-9 and TRBJ2-3, with D maybe TRBD2 (6 bases). With 3 bases removed from V and 1 base from J, the gap between germline ends came to 8 bases. The CDR3 spans 14 residues. Germline V gives CDR1 SEHNR, CDR2 FQNEAQ (reference sequence). The CDR3 region is CASSLIAGTDTQYF. As DNA, the CDR3 is TGTGCCAGCAGCTTGATAGCGGGCACAGATACGCAGTATTTT.

This clonotype was seen a single time. A much larger clone differs from this one at a single base, so this may be a read error. V is TRBV7-2 and J is TRBJ2-7; weak D call: TRBD2 (5 bases). TRBJ2-5 explains the end of the DNA better; the J call may be wrong. The germline V gene encodes CDR1 SGHTA and CDR2 FQGNSA. This CDR3 has 15 amino acids. CDR3 residues: CASSLRAANEETQYF. The CDR3 coding sequence is TGTGCCAGCAGCTTGAGGGCGGCTAACGAAGAGACCCAGTACTTC.

The rearrangement joins TRBV27 to TRBJ1-1, with D perhaps TRBD1 (6 bases). The V end lost 6 bases, the J end lost 1 base, and 15 bases lay between the germline ends. CDR1 and CDR2 (germline): MNHEY, SMNVEV (reference sequence). The CDR3 loop spans 15 amino acids. The CDR3: CASRWTGTTNTEAFF. For the CDR3, the DNA is TGTGCCAGCAGATGGACCGGGACAACGAACACTGAAGCTTTCTTT.

J is TRBJ2-3 and V is TRBV6-6, with unresolved D. The CDR3 contains 16 residues. V shed 2 bases and J shed 0 bases, with 12 bases lying between them. In germline, CDR1 is MNHNY, CDR2 SVGAGI (reference sequence). The CDR3 nucleotides are TGTGCCAGCAGTTACATACCTGATCCTAGCACAGATACGCAGTATTTT. This codes for CASSYIPDPSTDTQYF.

This clonotype was detected only a few times. The V gene is TRBV10-2, the J gene TRBJ2-1; D might be TRBD2 (6 bases). Germline V lookup: CDR1 WSHSY, CDR2 SAAADI. The germline V and J ends were trimmed by 4 bases and 4 bases, with 14 bases remaining between them. CDR3 length: 15 amino acids. CDR3 loop: CASSVLTGGYNEQFF. In DNA form, the CDR3 reads TGCGCCAGCAGTGTATTGACCGGAGGGTACAATGAGCAGTTCTTC.

This chain joins TRBV11-2 and TRBJ2-5; 11 bases line up with TRBD2. The J call may be in error: the DNA end matches TRBJ2-7 better. In germline, CDR1 is SGHAT, CDR2 FQNNGV. The CDR3 has 15 residues. Here the CDR3 reads CASSTQPSGGYEQYF. CDR3 DNA sequence: TGTGCCAGCAGCACCCAGCCTAGCGGGGGGTACGAGCAGTACTTC.

With respect to this clonotype: This could be a read error, since a much larger clone is one nucleotide away. The genes are TRBV28 and TRBJ1-5; D is uncertain. The CDR3 is 13 amino acids. The germline CDR1 and CDR2 sequences are MDHEN and SYDVKM. The DNA of the CDR3 is TGTGCCAGCGTAGGGATTGGCAATCGGCCCCAGCATTTT. Residues: CASVGIGNRPQHF.

The chain's CDR3 is CASSKRGPTGKYEQYF. DNA of the CDR3: TGTGCCAGCAGCAAAAGGGGGCCGACAGGGAAGTACGAGCAGTACTTC. The chain recombines TRBV21-1 with TRBJ2-7; the tabulated D call, TRBD1, remains unverified against the DNA. TRBV21-1 is a pseudogene. The CDR3 consists of 16 residues.

This clonotype has just a few counts. The rearrangement links TRBV20-1 to TRBJ1-1, with 7 positions matching TRBD1. After removal of 3 bases from V and 0 bases from J, the junction contained 10 bases not matched to a gene. Germline V lookup: CDR1 DFQATT, CDR2 SNEGSKA (reference sequence). The CDR3 sequence is 16 residues long. This CDR3 reads CSARDRSTKMNTEAFF. CDR3 coding DNA: TGCAGTGCTAGGGACAGGTCAACAAAAATGAACACTGAAGCTTTCTTT.

With regard to this clonotype: Just one base apart from a much larger clone, this may be a read error. The chain employs TRBV4-1 and TRBJ1-2; D not certain. There are 12 residues in the CDR3. The ends were cut back, 1 base at V and 7 bases at J, with 7 bases in the middle. The V gene's germline CDR1 is MGHRA and CDR2 YSYEKL. In DNA, the CDR3 is TGCGCCAGCAGCCAAGGGTTCGGTGGCTACACCTTC. This sequence encodes CASSQGFGGYTF.

J is TRBJ1-1 and V is TRBV3-1; D possibly corresponds to TRBD1 (5 bases). CDR1 is LGHDT, CDR2 YNNKEL, per germline (reference sequence). The CDR3 totals 14 residues. V dropped 3 bases and J dropped 1 base, with 9 bases sitting between them. For the CDR3, the DNA is TGTGCCAGCAGCCACGGGACGTCGAACACTGAAGCTTTCTTT. Amino acids: CASSHGTSNTEAFF. Together with reference TRBV3-1 and TRBJ1-1, the CDR3 gives the full variable domain: DTAVSQTPKYLVTQMGNDKSIKCEQNLGHDTMYWYKQDSKKFLKIMFSYNNKELIINETVPNRFSPKSPDKAHLNLHINSLELGDSAVYFCASSHGTSNTEAFFGQGTRLTVV.

The table lists this clonotype with many counts. The gene calls are TRBV5-1 and TRBJ2-6; no firm D call. Per the germline V gene, CDR1 is SGHRS and CDR2 is YFSETQ. The CDR3 contains 16 residues. V dropped 7 bases and J dropped 0 bases, with 14 bases sitting between them. The CDR3 is CASDQDGSSGANVLTF. Written as DNA, the CDR3 is TGCGCCAGCGACCAGGACGGAAGCTCTGGGGCCAACGTCCTGACTTTC.

This clonotype was observed a few times. For the CDR3, the DNA is TGTGCCAGCAAACAGGGTTCGGGTAATGAAAAACTGTTTTTT. This sequence encodes CASKQGSGNEKLFF. The chain joins TRBV2 to TRBJ1-4; D is possibly TRBD1 (6 bases). V gave up 7 bases and J gave up 4 bases, with 13 bases separating them. Germline loops: CDR1 SNHLY, CDR2 FYNNEI. The CDR3 has 14 residues.

The chain's CDR3 is CASSETPGQGIHETQYF. As DNA, the CDR3 is TGTGCCAGCAGTGAAACTCCGGGACAGGGGATCCATGAGACCCAGTACTTC. The J gene is TRBJ2-5, the V gene TRBV6-1; 10 nucleotides agree with TRBD1. The CDR3 sequence is 17 residues long. Germline V lookup: CDR1 MNHNS, CDR2 SASEGT. Trimming at V came to 2 bases and at J to 5 bases, leaving 11 bases not matched to a gene.

In this sample, this clonotype turned up a few times. The V and J genes are TRBV2 and TRBJ1-2; 10 nucleotides match TRBD1. V lost 6 bases, J lost 0 bases, and 7 bases stayed unmatched. Looked up from germline, CDR1 is SNHLY and CDR2 is FYNNEI. The CDR3 spans 16 residues. The CDR3 DNA sequence: TGTGCCAGCAGGATGGGGACAGGGGTTGCTAACTATGGCTACACCTTC. Residues: CASRMGTGVANYGYTF.

V usage is TRBV5-1 and J usage is TRBJ2-5; 7 nucleotides match TRBD1. V shed 4 bases, J shed 4 bases, and the junction held 7 bases outside the gene matches. CDR1 is SGHRS, CDR2 YFSETQ, per germline. The CDR3 has 14 residues. This CDR3 is CASSEGTAGETQYF. CDR3 sequence (DNA): TGCGCCAGCAGCGAGGGGACAGCTGGAGAGACCCAGTACTTC.

The chain combines TRBV28 with TRBJ2-4; D not resolved. The CDR3 runs 18 residues. Germline-derived CDR1 and CDR2 are MDHEN and SYDVKM. The V gene lost 6 bases and the J gene lost 5 bases, with 26 bases spanning the gap. CDR3 nucleotide sequence: TGTGCCAGCAGCCATATTTATTATGGGGATCTGGCCGAAAACATTCAGTACTTC. Its translation is CASSHIYYGDLAENIQYF.

Regarding this clonotype: Just one base apart from a much larger clone, this may be a read error. The chain uses TRBV12-3 or TRBV12-4 and TRBJ1-4; TRBD1 is a possible D gene (6 bases). This CDR3 has 14 residues. The CDR3 loop is CVSGRQGLGEKLFF. For the CDR3, the DNA is TGTGTCAGTGGCCGTCAGGGGTTAGGTGAAAAACTGTTTTTT.